One T cell receptor (beta chain) is described in this entry. Germline CDR1 reads LGHNA; CDR2 reads YSLEER. The CDR3 runs 16 residues. V was trimmed by 0 bases and J by 9 bases, leaving 15 bases between them. These data come from a study of blood T cell repertoires in COVID-19. Study summary: Samples of COVID-19 (acute and convalescent) were obtained from the United States, Italy and Spain. From T cells, B-cell-depleted T cells, or PBMCs came the material, which was cDNA or gDNA.

In the original analysis: Nucleated cell counts were estimated from reference gene primer amplification. Sequenced by immunoSEQ multiplex PCR; TCRdb stores in-frame clones only, minus some. V, J and clone size are taken as reported in that table, and D and trimming were inferred from the DNA itself. The profile shows more than 45,000 clones, approximately 84% of them singletons. Input material: peripheral blood. The receptor comes from a human donor with active COVID-19. The donor label of this sample is uncertain. The genes are TRBV4-3 and TRBJ1-6; no clear D. CDR3 DNA sequence: TGCGCCAGCAGCCAAGATGGCGGCAGAACTGGTTCACCCCTCCACTTT. Translating it yields CASSQDGGRTGSPLHF.